Below, 26 T cell receptor beta chains from the same sample are listed, as sequenced in a study of early T cells in non-severe SARS-CoV-2 infection. From the 5' RACE reads, TCRdb called clonotypes with MiXCR, one entry per CDR3 protein. The sample has approximately 67,000 distinct CDR3 sequences; 8% to 9.5% are singletons. The sample was whole blood. All receptors derive from an adult who was a healthcare worker with PCR-confirmed SARS-CoV-2 infection or an uninfected control (not recorded which).

This clonotype has more than one count but fewer than ten. The chain combines TRBV20-1 with TRBJ1-1, with 10 bases identical to TRBD1. There are 15 residues in the CDR3. Germline CDR1 is DFQATT and CDR2 is SNEGSKA (reference sequence). The J segment lost 3 bases and the V segment lost 0 bases, leaving 4 bases of the junction unmatched. The DNA of the CDR3 is TGCAGTGCTAGAGATCCGGACAGGGGGGACACTGAAGCTTTCTTT. This codes for CSARDPDRGDTEAFF.

This clonotype was observed a handful of times. The V call is TRBV20-1, the J call TRBJ2-1; 8 bases agree with TRBD2. Germline V gene data show CDR1 as DFQATT and CDR2 as SNEGSKA (reference sequence). This CDR3 contains 14 residues. Trimming cost V 6 bases and J 6 bases; bases outside gene matches: 10. The CDR3 loop reads CSAPGGPIGNEQFF. CDR3 nucleotide sequence: TGCAGTGCACCGGGAGGGCCTATCGGCAATGAGCAGTTCTTC.

This chain uses TRBV5-1 with TRBJ2-1, with 10 bases that match TRBD2. V shed 2 bases, J shed 8 bases, and the junction held 10 bases outside the gene matches. Germline CDR1 and CDR2: SGHRS and YFSETQ. The CDR3 is made up of 16 amino acids. In nucleotides, the CDR3 is TGCGCCAGCAGCTTTAAGGAGCGGGAGGGTCCGTATGAGCAGTTCTTC. Protein sequence: CASSFKEREGPYEQFF.

The V gene is TRBV10-2, the J gene TRBJ2-7, with D perhaps TRBD1 (6 bases). Trimming removed 3 bases from V and 2 bases from J, with 8 bases in between. Germline assignment: CDR1 WSHSY and CDR2 SAAADI. CDR3 length: 13 residues. The CDR3 loop is CASSEHRAYEQYF. In DNA, the CDR3 is TGCGCCAGCAGTGAACACAGGGCCTACGAGCAGTACTTC.

In its sample, this clonotype was seen a few times. The chain recombines TRBV10-2 with TRBJ2-1; TRBD1 aligns across 8 bases. In germline, CDR1 is WSHSY, CDR2 SAAADI. V lost 7 bases, J lost 6 bases, and 8 bases stayed unmatched. CDR3 length: 14 amino acids. The CDR3 DNA reads TGCGCCAGCATGGGCACAGGGGGGTCCAATGAGCAGTTCTTC. As protein: CASMGTGGSNEQFF.

This clonotype has a handful of counts. The CDR3 is CAIKGQAEDEQYF. CDR3 sequence (DNA): TGTGCCATCAAGGGACAGGCTGAGGACGAGCAGTACTTC. This chain connects TRBV10-3 to TRBJ2-7; TRBD1 matches 8 bases. V lost 7 bases, J lost 5 bases, and 7 bases stayed unmatched. Germline lookup yields CDR1 ENHRY and CDR2 SYGVKD. This CDR3 region has 13 residues.

This sequence joins TRBV7-9 and TRBJ1-1; the D is unclear. CDR3 size: 15 residues. Germline CDR1 and CDR2: SEHNR and FQNEAQ (reference sequence). V was cut by 1 base and J by 1 base, with 10 bases left in between. The CDR3 protein is CASSLGGARNTEAFF. The CDR3 nucleotides are TGTGCCAGCAGCTTAGGAGGCGCTAGGAACACTGAAGCTTTCTTT. The complete variable domain, with remaining parts taken from reference TRBV7-9 and TRBJ1-1, reads DTGVSQNPRHKITKRGQNVTFRCDPISEHNRLYWYRQTLGQGPEFLTYFQNEAQLEKSRLLSDRFSAERPKGSFSTLEIQRTEQGDSAMYLCASSLGGARNTEAFFGQGTRLTVV.

The sample holds a few counts of this clonotype. The J gene is TRBJ1-2, the V gene TRBV5-4, with D unclear. With 1 base removed from V and 0 bases from J, the gap between germline ends came to 4 bases. The germline V gene encodes CDR1 SGHNT and CDR2 YYREEE (reference sequence). The CDR3 runs to 13 residues. CDR3: CASSLSANYGYTF. CDR3 nucleotide sequence: TGTGCCAGCAGCTTGTCGGCTAACTATGGCTACACCTTC.

The V gene is TRBV15, the J gene TRBJ2-2; D is uncertain. This CDR3 comprises 17 residues. Germline V gene data show CDR1 as LNHNV and CDR2 as YYDKDF (reference sequence). Trimming removed 0 bases from V and 6 bases from J, with 17 bases in between. The CDR3 nucleotides read TGTGCCACCAGCAGAGATCCTACTGGCTATCGAGCCGGGGAGCTGTTTTTT. It codes for CATSRDPTGYRAGELFF. Using reference TRBV15 and TRBJ2-2 for the parts outside the CDR3, the full variable domain is DAMVIQNPRYQVTQFGKPVTLSCSQTLNHNVMYWYQQKSSQAPKLLFHYYDKDFNNEADTPDNFQSRRPNTSFCFLDIRSPGLGDTAMYLCATSRDPTGYRAGELFFGEGSRLTVL.

This clonotype was seen only a few times. V and J are TRBV5-1 and TRBJ2-5; D not certain. The CDR3 covers 15 residues. Germline CDR1 is SGHRS and CDR2 is YFSETQ. Trimming shortened V by 4 bases and J by 2 bases, and 15 bases separated the two germline ends. CDR3 amino acids: CASSPQSPSQETQYF. For the CDR3, the DNA is TGCGCCAGCAGCCCCCAGAGCCCTTCTCAAGAGACCCAGTACTTC.

The chain carries TRBV7-3 and TRBJ1-3; D perhaps matches TRBD1 (6 bases). Germline CDR1 is SGHTA and CDR2 is FQGTGA. The CDR3 is 16 amino acids. V dropped 5 bases and J dropped 0 bases, with 14 bases sitting between them. The DNA of the CDR3 is TGTGCCAGCAGCCCCCAAGGACAGCTCTCTGGAAACACCATATATTTT. Translated: CASSPQGQLSGNTIYF.

The genes are TRBV4-3 and TRBJ2-2; D is ambiguous. In germline, CDR1 is LGHNA, CDR2 YSLEER. Trimming took off 3 bases at V and 5 bases at J, with 13 bases between the two ends. The CDR3 has 15 residues. The CDR3 sequence is CASSQSWVGTGELFF. For the CDR3, the DNA is TGCGCCAGCAGCCAGTCTTGGGTTGGGACCGGGGAGCTGTTTTTT.

The chain recombines TRBV11-2 with TRBJ2-7; no clear D gene. The CDR3 length is 15 residues. Deletions cut 5 bases from V and 3 bases from J, with 17 bases between. Germline CDR1 reads SGHAT; CDR2 reads FQNNGV. The CDR3 region is CASSASHTADYEQYF. As DNA, the CDR3 is TGTGCCAGCAGCGCATCTCACACCGCGGACTACGAGCAGTACTTC.

V gene TRBV6-2 or TRBV6-3 combines with J gene TRBJ2-4, with D possibly matching TRBD1 (6 bases). This CDR3 has 15 residues. The germline CDR1 and CDR2 sequences are MNHEY and SVGEGT. V shed 0 bases and J shed 8 bases, with 14 bases lying between them. This CDR3 is CASSYSQGSLDIQYF. The CDR3 nucleotides read TGTGCCAGCAGTTACTCCCAGGGGAGTCTGGACATTCAGTACTTC.

The chain links TRBV19 to TRBJ2-1, with 8 bases aligning to TRBD1. Germline V gene lookup returns CDR1 LNHDA and CDR2 SQIVND (reference sequence). The CDR3 consists of 16 residues. V shed 2 bases, J shed 8 bases, and the junction held 11 bases outside the gene matches. The DNA for the CDR3 is TGTGCCAGTAGTATACTGGATTGGCAGGGGGCCGATGAGCAGTTCTTC. Encoded protein: CASSILDWQGADEQFF.

The CDR3 region has the DNA TGTGCCAGCAGCGTAGCTCGCCAGGGGGGAGTGGAGACCCAGTACTTC. Translated: CASSVARQGGVETQYF. The J gene is TRBJ2-5, the V gene TRBV9; the D gene is possibly TRBD1 (7 bases). The CDR3 has 16 amino acids. CDR1 is SGDLS and CDR2 is YYNGEE in the germline V gene. The V end was cut by 0 bases, the J end by 5 bases, with 17 bases between.

The rearrangement links TRBV19 to TRBJ2-1; 8 positions agree with TRBD2. V lost 4 bases, J lost 10 bases, and 6 bases stayed unmatched. The CDR3 covers 13 residues. Germline loops: CDR1 LNHDA, CDR2 SQIVND (reference sequence). The CDR3 sequence: CASSNGRVLEQFF. Written as DNA, the CDR3 is TGTGCCAGTAGTAACGGGAGGGTACTAGAGCAGTTCTTC. The variable domain in full, completed from reference TRBV19 and TRBJ2-1, reads DGGITQSPKYLFRKEGQNVTLSCEQNLNHDAMYWYRQDPGQGLRLIYYSQIVNDFQKGDIAEGYSVSREKKESFPLTVTSAQKNPTAFYLCASSNGRVLEQFFGPGTRLTVL.

This clonotype has more than one count but fewer than ten. This chain connects TRBV19 to TRBJ2-3; TRBD1 aligns across 7 bases. This CDR3 contains 17 residues. Looked up from germline, CDR1 is LNHDA and CDR2 is SQIVND (reference sequence). V trimming: 5 bases; J trimming: 1 base; junction bases outside the gene matches: 12. The CDR3 loop reads CASSPDRDGFGTDTQYF. The CDR3, as DNA: TGTGCCAGTAGTCCCGACAGGGATGGGTTTGGCACAGATACGCAGTATTTT.

This clonotype was counted a few times. The chain recombines TRBV5-8 with TRBJ2-5; D ambiguous. Germline V gene data show CDR1 as SGHTS and CDR2 as YDEGEE. This CDR3 comprises 13 residues. V dropped 2 bases and J dropped 1 base, with 6 bases sitting between them. CDR3 sequence: CASSLRFQETQYF. The CDR3 region has the DNA TGTGCCAGCAGCTTAAGGTTCCAAGAGACCCAGTACTTC.

The J gene is TRBJ2-7, the V gene TRBV29-1; no clear D. Germline V gene data show CDR1 as SQVTM and CDR2 as ANQGSEA. V was clipped by 5 bases and J by 2 bases, with 13 bases between them. The CDR3 is 13 residues long. CDR3 protein: CSVLGRSAYEQYF. The CDR3 DNA sequence: TGCAGCGTTCTCGGCAGGTCTGCCTACGAGCAGTACTTC.

This clonotype came up many times. This chain uses TRBV5-1 with TRBJ2-2; D is unresolved. CDR1 and CDR2 (germline): SGHRS, YFSETQ. V dropped 1 base and J dropped 8 bases, with 12 bases sitting between them. The CDR3 is made up of 14 amino acids. As DNA, the CDR3 is TGCGCCAGCAGCTTGTTTTCAGAATCAGGGGAGCTGTTTTTT. Translated: CASSLFSESGELFF.

This clonotype came up a few times. The chain joins TRBV2 to TRBJ2-4, with D unclear. Germline V gene lookup returns CDR1 SNHLY and CDR2 FYNNEI. This CDR3 is 12 amino acids long. The V end was cut by 4 bases, the J end by 1 base, with 2 bases between. The CDR3 DNA reads TGTGCCAGCAGTGTCGCCAAAAACATTCAGTACTTC. This sequence encodes CASSVAKNIQYF.

The CDR3 loop is CASSGGLAGRQETQYF. The CDR3 nucleotides are TGTGCCAGCAGTGGGGGACTAGCGGGACGACAAGAGACCCAGTACTTC. The rearrangement uses TRBV6-1 and TRBJ2-5; 13 bases are a match to TRBD2. The CDR3 runs 16 residues. Looked up from germline, CDR1 is MNHNS and CDR2 is SASEGT. Germline trimming cut 4 bases from V and 2 bases from J; bases unmatched to any gene: 4.

This sequence joins TRBV4-2 and TRBJ2-7, with D hard to call. Deletions cut 4 bases from V and 3 bases from J, with 10 bases between. CDR1 is LGHNA, CDR2 YNFKEQ, per germline. This CDR3 is 13 amino acids long. CDR3 sequence reads: CASSPTEDYEQYF. The CDR3 DNA reads TGTGCCAGCAGCCCTACAGAAGACTACGAGCAGTACTTC.

Here the CDR3 DNA reads TGTGCCACCAGCAGGGGGGACAGCGACTACGAGCAGTACTTC. As protein: CATSRGDSDYEQYF. The rearrangement uses TRBV15 and TRBJ2-7; 7 nucleotides agree with TRBD1. Germline lookup yields CDR1 LNHNV and CDR2 YYDKDF (reference sequence). CDR3 length: 14 residues. V dropped 3 bases and J dropped 3; count of bases not matched to a gene: 5.

In this sample, this clonotype turned up many times. The chain has TRBV6-6 and TRBJ1-5; D not certain. With 3 bases removed from V and 1 base from J, the gap between germline ends came to 4 bases. Germline V lookup: CDR1 MNHNY, CDR2 SVGAGI (reference sequence). This CDR3 is 13 amino acids long. CDR3 loop: CASSYGSNQPQHF. For the CDR3, the DNA is TGTGCCAGCAGTTATGGCAGCAATCAGCCCCAGCATTTT.